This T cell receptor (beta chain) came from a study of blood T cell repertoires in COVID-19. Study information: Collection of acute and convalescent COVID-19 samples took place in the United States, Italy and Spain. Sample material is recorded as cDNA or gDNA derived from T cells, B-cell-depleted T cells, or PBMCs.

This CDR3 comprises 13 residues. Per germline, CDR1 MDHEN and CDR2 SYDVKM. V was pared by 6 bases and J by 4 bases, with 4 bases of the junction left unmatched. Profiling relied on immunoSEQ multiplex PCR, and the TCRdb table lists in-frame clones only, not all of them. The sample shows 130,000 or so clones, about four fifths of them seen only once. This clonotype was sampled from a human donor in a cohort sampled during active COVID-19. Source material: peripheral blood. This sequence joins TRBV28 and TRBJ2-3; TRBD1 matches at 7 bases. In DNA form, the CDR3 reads TGTGCCAGCAGGAAACAGGGGCCAGATACGCAGTATTTT. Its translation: CASRKQGPDTQYF.